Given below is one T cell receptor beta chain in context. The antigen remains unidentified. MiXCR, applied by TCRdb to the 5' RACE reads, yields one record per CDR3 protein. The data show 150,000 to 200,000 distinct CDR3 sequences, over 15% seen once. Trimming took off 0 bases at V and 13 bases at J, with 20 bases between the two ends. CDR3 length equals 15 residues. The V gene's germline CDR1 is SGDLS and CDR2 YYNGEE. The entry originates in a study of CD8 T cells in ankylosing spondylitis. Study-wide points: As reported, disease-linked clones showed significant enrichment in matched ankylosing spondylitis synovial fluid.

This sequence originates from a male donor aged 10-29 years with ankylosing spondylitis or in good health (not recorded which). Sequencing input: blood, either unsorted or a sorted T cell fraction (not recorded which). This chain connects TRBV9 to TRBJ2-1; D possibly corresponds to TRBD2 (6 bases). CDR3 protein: CASSVGGGKATDQFF. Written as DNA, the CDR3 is TGTGCCAGCAGCGTAGGAGGCGGGAAGGCCACTGACCAGTTCTTC.